This T cell receptor beta chain was documented in a study of cytomegalovirus exposure and HLA in healthy donors. Across the whole study: Earlier findings included roughly 120 million unique TCR beta sequences obtained from roughly 200 million T cells.

13 Jbeta primers and 60 Vbeta primers were used for the PCR. Repertoires were generated with immunoSEQ multiplex PCR, while TCRdb's copy carries only in-frame clones and drops some. The table includes 140,000 or so clones, approximately 80% detected once. For this clone: Antigen specificity is unknown.

Findings and caveats of the study: Follow-up analysis later connected one missense variant in DCLRE1C with trimming of TCR beta V- and J-genes. There were some V segments, including TRBV6-2 and TRBV6-3, excluded as indistinguishable.

Germline assignment: CDR1 MNHEY and CDR2 SMNVEV (reference sequence). Trimming removed 6 bases from V and 0 bases from J, with 6 bases in between. The CDR3 sequence is 13 residues long. V and J are TRBV27 and TRBJ2-4; the D is unclear. Material: PBMCs. This sequence originates from a woman in her 40s in good health and CMV-seropositive. The CDR3 here is CASSPLAKNIQYF. The CDR3 DNA reads as TGTGCCAGCAGCCCTCTAGCCAAAAACATTCAGTACTTC.